This is a list of T cell receptor beta chains from one sample in a study of CD8 T cells in ankylosing spondylitis. TCRdb analysed the 5' RACE reads with MiXCR anew, one entry per CDR3 protein. The data contain about 800,000 distinct CDR3 sequences, approximately 10% of them singletons. The specimen was blood, either unsorted or a sorted T cell fraction (not recorded which). All receptors derive from a male donor with ankylosing spondylitis. CDR3s include the opening cysteine and the closing phenylalanine or tryptophan. The D gene is left open where the match is weak. Size is stated for part of the rows, as once, few or many counts, or as a class when the clone is expanded.

d_call: TRBD1; j_call: TRBJ2-5; clone_size: many; v_call: TRBV7-2; cdr3_aa: CASSVGTAETQYF; cdr3_nt: TGTGCCAGCAGCGTCGGGACAGCCGAGACCCAGTACTTC
d_call: TRBD1; j_call: TRBJ2-7; clone_size: few; v_call: TRBV28; cdr3_aa: CASSPRQGWSSYEQYF; cdr3_nt: TGTGCCAGCAGCCCAAGACAGGGTTGGTCGTCCTACGAGCAGTACTTC
d_call: -; j_call: TRBJ2-7; clone_size: -; v_call: TRBV7-9; cdr3_aa: CASSLTGPNYEQYF; cdr3_nt: TGTGCCAGCAGCTTAACGGGGCCTAACTACGAGCAGTACTTC
d_call: -; j_call: TRBJ1-4; clone_size: -; v_call: TRBV15; cdr3_aa: CATSRAAEKLFF; cdr3_nt: TGTGCCACCAGCAGAGCGGCTGAAAAACTGTTTTTT
d_call: TRBD2; j_call: TRBJ2-1; clone_size: -; v_call: TRBV10-3; cdr3_aa: CATRQGTSGSRGYNEQFF; cdr3_nt: TGTGCCACCAGACAGGGGACTAGCGGGAGTCGGGGGTACAATGAGCAGTTCTTC
d_call: -; j_call: TRBJ2-1; clone_size: few; v_call: TRBV11-1; cdr3_aa: CASSLAGGLEQFF; cdr3_nt: TGTGCCAGCAGCTTAGCGGGGGGTTTGGAGCAGTTCTTC
d_call: -; j_call: TRBJ1-2; clone_size: few; v_call: TRBV15; cdr3_aa: CATSRSYYGYTF; cdr3_nt: TGTGCCACCAGCAGATCCTACTATGGCTACACCTTC
d_call: -; j_call: TRBJ2-5; clone_size: few; v_call: TRBV7-9; cdr3_aa: CASSPSVGTQYF; cdr3_nt: TGTGCCAGCAGCCCGTCCGTAGGGACCCAGTACTTC
d_call: -; j_call: TRBJ2-7; clone_size: -; v_call: TRBV20-1; cdr3_aa: CSFVLPGQAYEQYF; cdr3_nt: TGCAGTTTCGTACTCCCTGGACAAGCCTACGAGCAGTACTTC
d_call: TRBD2; j_call: TRBJ2-1; clone_size: -; v_call: TRBV6-1; cdr3_aa: CASGGRASNNEQFF; cdr3_nt: TGTGCCAGCGGCGGGAGGGCCTCAAATAATGAGCAGTTCTTC
d_call: -; j_call: TRBJ1-5; clone_size: -; v_call: TRBV29-1; cdr3_aa: CSVEVGGGGEPQHF; cdr3_nt: TGCAGCGTTGAAGTCGGGGGCGGGGGTGAGCCCCAGCATTTT
d_call: -; j_call: TRBJ1-1; clone_size: many; v_call: TRBV28; cdr3_aa: CASTLRGYGTFF; cdr3_nt: TGTGCCAGCACCCTGCGGGGGTATGGAACTTTCTTT
d_call: TRBD1; j_call: TRBJ2-3; clone_size: -; v_call: TRBV29-1; cdr3_aa: CSVGRDRGTDTQYF; cdr3_nt: TGCAGCGTTGGACGGGACAGGGGCACAGATACGCAGTATTTT
d_call: -; j_call: TRBJ2-3; clone_size: few; v_call: TRBV15; cdr3_aa: CATSRVQYGGTKRDTQYF; cdr3_nt: TGTGCCACCAGCAGAGTCCAGTATGGGGGGACGAAGAGAGATACGCAGTATTTT
d_call: TRBD1; j_call: TRBJ2-5; clone_size: few; v_call: TRBV7-2; cdr3_aa: CASSTGQGSQETQYF; cdr3_nt: TGTGCCAGCAGCACGGGACAGGGAAGCCAGGAGACCCAGTACTTC
d_call: TRBD2; j_call: TRBJ2-1; clone_size: few; v_call: TRBV10-3; cdr3_aa: CAITGGSAEQFF; cdr3_nt: TGTGCCATCACCGGCGGGAGCGCTGAGCAGTTCTTC
d_call: -; j_call: TRBJ2-3; clone_size: -; v_call: TRBV4-3; cdr3_aa: CASSQAVWGSSDTQYF; cdr3_nt: TGCGCCAGCAGCCAGGCCGTTTGGGGGTCTTCAGATACGCAGTATTTT
d_call: -; j_call: TRBJ2-1; clone_size: many; v_call: TRBV4-3; cdr3_aa: CASSQEQTYNEQFF; cdr3_nt: TGCGCCAGCAGCCAAGAGCAGACCTACAATGAGCAGTTCTTC
d_call: TRBD1; j_call: TRBJ1-4; clone_size: many; v_call: TRBV20-1; cdr3_aa: CSAIRQGNEKLFF; cdr3_nt: TGCAGTGCTATCAGACAGGGGAATGAAAAACTGTTTTTT
d_call: TRBD2; j_call: TRBJ2-3; clone_size: many; v_call: TRBV12-3/TRBV12-4; cdr3_aa: CASARGVRTDTQYF; cdr3_nt: TGTGCCAGCGCCCGGGGGGTCCGCACAGATACGCAGTATTTT
d_call: TRBD2; j_call: TRBJ2-2; clone_size: many; v_call: TRBV27; cdr3_aa: CASSFGLAGVHGELFF; cdr3_nt: TGTGCCAGCAGTTTTGGACTAGCGGGAGTTCACGGGGAGCTGTTTTTT
d_call: -; j_call: TRBJ2-5; clone_size: -; v_call: TRBV7-2; cdr3_aa: CASSFFFGGTQYF; cdr3_nt: TGTGCCAGCAGCTTTTTTTTTGGCGGGACCCAGTACTTC
d_call: TRBD2; j_call: TRBJ2-5; clone_size: -; v_call: TRBV20-1; cdr3_aa: CGSSGVYQETQYF; cdr3_nt: TGCGGATCTAGCGGGGTGTACCAAGAGACCCAGTACTTC
d_call: TRBD2; j_call: TRBJ2-7; clone_size: few; v_call: TRBV20-1; cdr3_aa: CSAIVASGNYEQYF; cdr3_nt: TGCAGTGCTATCGTCGCTAGCGGAAACTACGAGCAGTACTTC
d_call: TRBD1; j_call: TRBJ2-7; clone_size: many; v_call: TRBV20-1; cdr3_aa: CSARRNRGPYEQYF; cdr3_nt: TGCAGTGCTAGAAGGAACAGGGGGCCGTACGAGCAGTACTTC
d_call: -; j_call: TRBJ1-5; clone_size: -; v_call: TRBV20-1; cdr3_aa: CSAGVSDSLNQPQHF; cdr3_nt: TGCAGTGCTGGGGTGTCGGACAGTCTCAACCAGCCCCAGCATTTT
d_call: -; j_call: TRBJ2-1; clone_size: many; v_call: TRBV7-2; cdr3_aa: CASSLAQALGEQFF; cdr3_nt: TGTGCCAGCAGCTTAGCCCAGGCCCTAGGAGAGCAGTTCTTC
d_call: TRBD2; j_call: TRBJ2-5; clone_size: once; v_call: TRBV27; cdr3_aa: CASSRLAVYQETQYF; cdr3_nt: TGTGCCAGCAGTCGTCTAGCGGTGTACCAAGAGACCCAGTACTTC
d_call: TRBD2; j_call: TRBJ2-3; clone_size: few; v_call: TRBV2; cdr3_aa: CASRTSGRALPDTQYF; cdr3_nt: TGTGCCAGCAGGACTAGCGGGAGGGCCTTGCCAGATACGCAGTATTTT